The clone carrying this TCR beta chain was detected many times. The antigen is unknown. This entry belongs to a study of early T cells in non-severe SARS-CoV-2 infection. Overall study: Sequenced bulk RNA came from whole blood that was unsorted, and chains were unpaired.

Germline values: CDR1 DFQATT, CDR2 SNEGSKA (reference sequence). With 7 bases removed from V and 6 bases from J, the gap between germline ends came to 10 bases. The CDR3 runs to 11 residues. In TCRdb, the 5' RACE reads were re-called with MiXCR into one record per CDR3 protein. In the table there are about 66,000 distinct CDR3 sequences, under 15% of which are singletons. The study's findings and limits: Matches to VDJdb favored anti-spike CD8 responses and missed private and CD4 specificities.

The V call is TRBV20-1, the J call TRBJ2-1, with D possibly being TRBD1 (6 bases). The sequence came from an adult who was a healthcare worker with PCR-confirmed SARS-CoV-2 infection or an uninfected control (not recorded which). Sequencing was performed on whole blood. The DNA for the CDR3 is TGCAGTGTAGGGGGACGCAATGAGCAGTTCTTC. Its protein product is CSVGGRNEQFF.